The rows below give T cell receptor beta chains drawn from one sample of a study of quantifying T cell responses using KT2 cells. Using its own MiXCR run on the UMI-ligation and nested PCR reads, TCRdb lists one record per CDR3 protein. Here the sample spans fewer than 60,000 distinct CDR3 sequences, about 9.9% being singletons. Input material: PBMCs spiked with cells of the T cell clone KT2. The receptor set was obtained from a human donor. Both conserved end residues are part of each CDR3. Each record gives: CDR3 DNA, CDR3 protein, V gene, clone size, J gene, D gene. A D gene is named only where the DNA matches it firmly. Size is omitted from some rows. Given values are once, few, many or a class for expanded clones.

DNA: TGTGCCAGCAATACCCACGCCCTGGGGACAGATACGCAGTATTTT
CDR3: CASNTHALGTDTQYF
V: TRBV28
size: few
J: TRBJ2-3
D: NA

DNA: TGCAGTGCCAGGTTCGATACGCAGTATTTT
CDR3: CSARFDTQYF
V: TRBV20-1
size: NA
J: TRBJ2-3
D: NA

DNA: TGTGCCAGCAGTGAACTAGCCAAAAACATTCAGTACTTC
CDR3: CASSELAKNIQYF
V: TRBV2
size: many
J: TRBJ2-4
D: NA

DNA: TGTGCCAGCAGCCTGGACCTGGGGACTAGCGGTTCCGGGGAGCTGTTTTTT
CDR3: CASSLDLGTSGSGELFF
V: TRBV5-4
size: NA
J: TRBJ2-2
D: TRBD2

DNA: TGTGCCAGTAGTATAGGGGGATGGGGGAGTCCTCGGGGGAACACTGAAGCTTTCTTT
CDR3: CASSIGGWGSPRGNTEAFF
V: TRBV19
size: few
J: TRBJ1-1
D: NA

DNA: TGCAGTGCTAGATACCCGACAGGGGGCAGATACGAGCAGTACTTC
CDR3: CSARYPTGGRYEQYF
V: TRBV20-1
size: NA
J: TRBJ2-7
D: TRBD1

DNA: TGTGCCAGCAGTCTGGAACAGGGCAATTCACCCCTCCACTTT
CDR3: CASSLEQGNSPLHF
V: TRBV12-3/TRBV12-4
size: few
J: TRBJ1-6
D: NA

DNA: TGCAGCGTTGAAGCTAGTGTTCGCAACACCATATATTTT
CDR3: CSVEASVRNTIYF
V: TRBV29-1
size: NA
J: TRBJ1-3
D: NA

DNA: TGTGCCAGCAGTGAATTAGCGGGGGGGCAAGAGACCCAGTACTTC
CDR3: CASSELAGGQETQYF
V: TRBV6-1
size: few
J: TRBJ2-5
D: TRBD2

DNA: TGTGCCAGCAGTGAAGTACGAGGGACAGGGACCTATAATTCACCCCTCCACTTT
CDR3: CASSEVRGTGTYNSPLHF
V: TRBV2
size: few
J: TRBJ1-6
D: TRBD1

DNA: TGTGCCAGCAGCTTAACGGGCCGGAGGGAAGGGAGCACAGATACGCAGTATTTT
CDR3: CASSLTGRREGSTDTQYF
V: TRBV7-2
size: NA
J: TRBJ2-3
D: NA

DNA: TGTGCCAGCAGTCCAACTAGCGGAACCTACAATGAGCAGTTCTTC
CDR3: CASSPTSGTYNEQFF
V: TRBV12-3/TRBV12-4
size: few
J: TRBJ2-1
D: TRBD2

DNA: TGTGCCAGCAGTCCCGGGACAGGGCACGGATCACCCCTCCACTTT
CDR3: CASSPGTGHGSPLHF
V: TRBV27
size: few
J: TRBJ1-6
D: TRBD1

DNA: TGTGCCAGCAGTGCTTCGGGAAGCTGGGACGAGCAGTACTTC
CDR3: CASSASGSWDEQYF
V: TRBV2
size: few
J: TRBJ2-7
D: NA

DNA: TGTGCCAGCAGCCCTCCCTCGCCAGTGGGCTATGGCTACACCTTC
CDR3: CASSPPSPVGYGYTF
V: TRBV25-1
size: NA
J: TRBJ1-2
D: NA

DNA: TGTGCCACCAGGGGGACTAGCGGATTTGGCACAGATACGCAGTATTTT
CDR3: CATRGTSGFGTDTQYF
V: TRBV24-1
size: many
J: TRBJ2-3
D: TRBD2

DNA: TGCAGTGCAAGTGGGTACAATGAGCAGTTCTTC
CDR3: CSASGYNEQFF
V: TRBV20-1
size: NA
J: TRBJ2-1
D: NA

DNA: TGTGCCAGCGGAATGGGGATTGAGCAGTTCTTC
CDR3: CASGMGIEQFF
V: TRBV11-3
size: many
J: TRBJ2-1
D: NA

DNA: TGTGCCAGCAGCTCCCCCGGACAGGGGAATGAAAAACTGTTTTTT
CDR3: CASSSPGQGNEKLFF
V: TRBV11-2
size: NA
J: TRBJ1-4
D: TRBD1

DNA: TGTGCCAGCAGCCATAGACTAGCGGAGCAGTTCTTC
CDR3: CASSHRLAEQFF
V: TRBV3-1
size: NA
J: TRBJ2-1
D: TRBD2

DNA: TGTGCCAGCAGCCAAGAGAGAGAAGTTTCGATTGAAGCTTTCTTT
CDR3: CASSQEREVSIEAFF
V: TRBV4-2
size: NA
J: TRBJ1-1
D: NA

DNA: TGCAGTGCTAGAGGAGTGGACGGATATAATTCACCCCTCCACTTT
CDR3: CSARGVDGYNSPLHF
V: TRBV20-1
size: NA
J: TRBJ1-6
D: NA

DNA: TGTGCCAGCAGCCAAACACTAGCGGAGGTCCAAGAGACCCAGTACTTC
CDR3: CASSQTLAEVQETQYF
V: TRBV3-1
size: medium-sized
J: TRBJ2-5
D: TRBD2

DNA: TGCAGCGTCCCCGGACCGGTCGCCCAAGAGACCCAGTACTTC
CDR3: CSVPGPVAQETQYF
V: TRBV29-1
size: many
J: TRBJ2-5
D: NA

DNA: TGTGCCAGCAGTTTAGAGGGGCGCAACACTGAAGCTTTCTTT
CDR3: CASSLEGRNTEAFF
V: TRBV12-3/TRBV12-4
size: NA
J: TRBJ1-1
D: NA

DNA: TGTGCCAGCTCAACTTCCCCTTTTATGAGCTCCTACGAGCAGTACTTC
CDR3: CASSTSPFMSSYEQYF
V: TRBV18
size: few
J: TRBJ2-7
D: NA